Included here is one T cell receptor beta chain sequence, with context. What it recognizes is unknown. This entry comes from a study of cytomegalovirus exposure and HLA in healthy donors. Study-level points and caveats: Later analysis associated a missense DCLRE1C variant with TCR beta V- and J-gene trimming. As was reported, the HLA-A and HLA-B alleles of most subjects were accurately predicted from TCR beta sequences. HLA allele associations emerged for some 16,000 TCR beta sequences in a later analysis, at 0.05 false discovery rate.

The PCR had 60 Vbeta and 13 Jbeta primers. The data were produced by immunoSEQ multiplex PCR, yet TCRdb's version contains in-frame clones alone and is incomplete. The sample's table shows some 46,000 clones. Trimming took 3 bases from V and 2 from J; bases not matched to a gene: 7. CDR1 and CDR2 (germline): SGDLS, YYNGEE. This CDR3 region has 16 residues. Sequencing used PBMCs. The chain carries TRBV9 and TRBJ2-2; 7 nucleotides match TRBD2. The sequence came from a woman in her twenties or thirties in good health and CMV-seronegative. DNA for the CDR3: TGTGCCAGCAGCGCGGGGAGCGGGGTAAACACCGGGGAGCTGTTTTTT. Residues: CASSAGSGVNTGELFF.